Included here is one TCR beta chain sequence, with context. Its specificity is unknown. These data are taken from a study of vaccination effects on CD4 cells after COVID-19. As for the study in general: Researchers drew samples from a few convalescent patients early and late after vaccination. Samples that were drawn after vaccination came a median of 72 days after the second dose.

With 0 bases clipped from V and 5 bases from J, the junction kept 6 bases outside the gene matches. The CDR3 is 15 amino acids. Germline V gene sequence: CDR1 SGHTA, CDR2 FQGNSA. TCRdb keeps only in-frame clones here, not all; method: immunoSEQ multiplex PCR. The data hold fewer than 15,000 clones, with approximately 73% observed a single time. Ahead of sequencing, the ViraFEST assay grew antigen-specific CD4+ T cells using viral peptide pools. Following culture for nine to ten days, CD4+ T cells were isolated. Confirmation by PCR established that the person had SARS-CoV-2 infection between March and December 2020. It was two doses of either the BNT162b2 or mRNA-1273 vaccine that participants received. It was on days 3 and 7 that half the medium was replaced with IL-2 medium. Study-wide points: Marked clonal contraction was seen in infection- and vaccine-induced clones late after vaccination.

This receptor was taken from a human donor who had a prior SARS-CoV-2 infection. The sample consisted of CD4+ T cells from PBMCs cultured with HCoV-NL63 spike peptides, taken after COVID-19 vaccination. J is TRBJ2-5 and V is TRBV7-2; 7 bases map to TRBD2. Here the CDR3 reads CASSLAGLDWETQYF. The CDR3 DNA sequence: TGTGCCAGCAGCTTAGCCGGACTAGATTGGGAGACCCAGTACTTC.